This TCR beta chain was sequenced in a study of vaccination and CD4 T cells after COVID-19. Treatment denoted: approximately 11-day PBMC culture with coronavirus spike peptide pools or control peptides (ViraFEST assay). Cultured CD4+ T-cell DNA underwent Oncomine TCR Beta short-read sequencing. TCRdb reprocessed the PCR reads with MiXCR, giving one entry per CDR3 protein. The data show about 14,000 distinct CDR3 sequences, under 45% seen once. Trimming removed 5 bases at V and 2 bases at J, with 9 bases between. This CDR3 has 13 residues. The germline V gene encodes CDR1 SGHAT and CDR2 FQNNGV. This clonotype was seen a handful of times. Its specificity is unknown.

The TCR sequence derives from a human donor with COVID-19. The chain couples TRBV11-2 to TRBJ1-2, with D perhaps matching TRBD1 (5 bases). Material: cultured CD4+ T cells from blood. This CDR3 is CASSPTVNYGYTF. The CDR3 DNA reads TGTGCCAGCAGCCCGACAGTAAACTATGGCTACACCTTC.